This T cell receptor beta chain was obtained from a study of blood T cell repertoires in COVID-19. At the level of the study: In each case, the material was cDNA or gDNA derived from T cells, B-cell-depleted T cells, or PBMCs.

Trimming at V came to 3 bases and at J to 4 bases, leaving 11 bases not matched to a gene. CDR3 length: 16 amino acids. Per the germline V gene, CDR1 is GTSNPN and CDR2 is SVGIG (reference sequence). Some clones are missing from TCRdb's copy, which holds only in-frame ones; the method was immunoSEQ multiplex PCR. This table has 250,000 to 300,000 clones, roughly 88% appearing once. The source is a woman in her seventies with COVID-19, enrolled during active disease. The chain recombines TRBV30 with TRBJ1-3, with TRBD1 matching over 8 bases. The sequencing sample was made of peripheral blood. This chain's CDR3 is CAWSPRTGKTGNTIYF. The CDR3 DNA is TGTGCCTGGAGCCCTAGGACAGGGAAGACCGGAAACACCATATATTTT.